The present entry profiles one T cell receptor beta chain with its context. The data were taken from a study of somatic mutations in cytotoxic T cells in rheumatoid arthritis. Profiled with immunoSEQ multiplex PCR; TCRdb holds only in-frame clones, not every one. The sample shows over 6,500 clones, roughly 71% of them seen only once. V lost 6 bases and J lost 4, with 12 bases in between. The CDR3 extends over 13 amino acids. Germline V gene lookup returns CDR1 SGHTA and CDR2 FQGNSA. This chain connects TRBV7-2 to TRBJ1-2; no clear D. The TCR was taken from a man in his forties in good health. The sample taken for sequencing was CD8+ T cells sorted from blood. CDR3 DNA sequence: TGTGCCAGCAGTTGGACGGAACTCTATGGCTACACCTTC. Protein product: CASSWTELYGYTF.